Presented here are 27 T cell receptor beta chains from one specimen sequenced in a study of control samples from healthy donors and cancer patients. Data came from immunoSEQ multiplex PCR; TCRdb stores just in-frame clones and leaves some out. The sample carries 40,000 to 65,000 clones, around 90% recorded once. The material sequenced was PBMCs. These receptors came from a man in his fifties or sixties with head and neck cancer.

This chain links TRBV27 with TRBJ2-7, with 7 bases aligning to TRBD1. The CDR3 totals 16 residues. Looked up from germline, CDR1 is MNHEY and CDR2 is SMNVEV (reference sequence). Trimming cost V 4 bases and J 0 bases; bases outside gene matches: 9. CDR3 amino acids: CASSSPGQLSSYEQYF. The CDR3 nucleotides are TGTGCCAGCAGTTCTCCGGGACAGCTTAGCTCCTACGAGCAGTACTTC.

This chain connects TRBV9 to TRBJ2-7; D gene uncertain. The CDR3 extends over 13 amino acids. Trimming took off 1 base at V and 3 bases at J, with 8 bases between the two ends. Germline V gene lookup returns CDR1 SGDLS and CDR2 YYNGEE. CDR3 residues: CASSVSPYYEQYF. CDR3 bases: TGTGCCAGCAGCGTATCCCCATACTACGAGCAGTACTTC.

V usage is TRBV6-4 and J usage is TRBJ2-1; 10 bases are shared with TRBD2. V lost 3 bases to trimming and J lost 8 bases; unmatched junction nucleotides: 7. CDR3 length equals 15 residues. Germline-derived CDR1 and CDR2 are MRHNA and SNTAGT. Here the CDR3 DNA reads TGTGCCAGCAGTGATCGGGCTAGCGGGAGCGATGAGCAGTTCTTC. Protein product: CASSDRASGSDEQFF.

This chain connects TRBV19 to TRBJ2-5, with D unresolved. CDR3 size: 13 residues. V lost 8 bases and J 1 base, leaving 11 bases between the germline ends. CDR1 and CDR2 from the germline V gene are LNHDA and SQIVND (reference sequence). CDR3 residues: CASAIGLQETQYF. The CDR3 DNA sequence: TGTGCCAGTGCCATAGGTCTCCAAGAGACCCAGTACTTC.

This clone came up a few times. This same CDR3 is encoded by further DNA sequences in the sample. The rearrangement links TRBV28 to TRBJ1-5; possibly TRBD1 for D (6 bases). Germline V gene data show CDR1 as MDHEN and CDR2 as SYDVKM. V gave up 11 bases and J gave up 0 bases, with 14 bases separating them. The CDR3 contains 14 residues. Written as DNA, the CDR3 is TGTGCCTCACGGACAGAGGATAGCAATCAGCCCCAGCATTTT. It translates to CASRTEDSNQPQHF.

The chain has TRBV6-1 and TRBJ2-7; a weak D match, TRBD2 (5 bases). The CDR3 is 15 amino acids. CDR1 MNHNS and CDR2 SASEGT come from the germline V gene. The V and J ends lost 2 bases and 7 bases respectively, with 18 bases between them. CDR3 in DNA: TGTGCCAGCAGTGAAAATGGCGGGCGGAGAGGGGAGCAGTACTTC. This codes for CASSENGGRRGEQYF.

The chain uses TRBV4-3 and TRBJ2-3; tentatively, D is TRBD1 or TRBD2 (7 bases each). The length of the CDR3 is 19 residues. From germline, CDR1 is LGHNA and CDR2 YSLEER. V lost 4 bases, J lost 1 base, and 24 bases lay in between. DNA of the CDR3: TGCGCCAGCAGCCTCACGGCCAGGGGGAGGGCCGGCGGCACAGATACGCAGTATTTT. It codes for CASSLTARGRAGGTDTQYF.

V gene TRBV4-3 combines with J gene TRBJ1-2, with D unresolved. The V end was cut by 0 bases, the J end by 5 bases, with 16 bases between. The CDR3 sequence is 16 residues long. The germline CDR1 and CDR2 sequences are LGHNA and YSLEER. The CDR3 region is CASSQEMDAAVYGYTF. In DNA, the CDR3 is TGCGCCAGCAGCCAAGAAATGGACGCGGCGGTATATGGCTACACCTTC.

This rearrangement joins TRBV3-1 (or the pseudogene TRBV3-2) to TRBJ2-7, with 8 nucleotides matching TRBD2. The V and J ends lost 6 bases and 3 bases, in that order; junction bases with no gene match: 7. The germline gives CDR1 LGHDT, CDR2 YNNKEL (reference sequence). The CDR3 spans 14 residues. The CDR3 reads CASRQNGTSYEQYF. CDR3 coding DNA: TGTGCCAGCAGGCAAAACGGGACTAGCTACGAGCAGTACTTC.

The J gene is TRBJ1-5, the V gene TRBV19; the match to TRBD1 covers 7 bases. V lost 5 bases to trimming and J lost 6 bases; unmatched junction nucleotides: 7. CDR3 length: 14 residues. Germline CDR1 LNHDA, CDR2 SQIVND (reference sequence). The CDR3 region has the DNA TGTGCCAGTAGTCTTGGGACAGAAGTTCAGCCCCAGCATTTT. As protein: CASSLGTEVQPQHF.

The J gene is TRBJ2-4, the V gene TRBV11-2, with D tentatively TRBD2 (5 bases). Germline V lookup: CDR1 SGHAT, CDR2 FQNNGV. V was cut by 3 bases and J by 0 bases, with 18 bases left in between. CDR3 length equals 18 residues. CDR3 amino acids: CASSFPPFRRLAKNIQYF. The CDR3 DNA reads TGTGCCAGCAGCTTCCCCCCCTTTAGGAGGCTAGCCAAAAACATTCAGTACTTC.

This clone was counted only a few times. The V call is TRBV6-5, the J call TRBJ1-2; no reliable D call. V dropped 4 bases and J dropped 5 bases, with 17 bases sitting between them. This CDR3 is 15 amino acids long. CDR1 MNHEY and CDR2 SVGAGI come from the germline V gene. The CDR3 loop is CASSSPSGSDYGYTF. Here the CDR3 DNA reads TGTGCCAGCAGTTCTCCCTCGGGGTCCGATTATGGCTACACCTTC.

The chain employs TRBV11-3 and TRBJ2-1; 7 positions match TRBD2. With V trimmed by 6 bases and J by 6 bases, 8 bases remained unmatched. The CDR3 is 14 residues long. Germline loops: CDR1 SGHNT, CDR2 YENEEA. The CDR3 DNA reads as TGTGCCAGCAGTTTTGGCGGGAGAGGCAATGAGCAGTTCTTC. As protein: CASSFGGRGNEQFF.

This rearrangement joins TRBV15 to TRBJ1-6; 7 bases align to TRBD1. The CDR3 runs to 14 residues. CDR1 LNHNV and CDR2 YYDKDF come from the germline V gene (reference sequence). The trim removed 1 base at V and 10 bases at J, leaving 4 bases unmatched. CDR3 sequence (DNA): TGTGCCACCAGCAGAGGACAGGGAGGCTCACCCCTCCACTTT. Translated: CATSRGQGGSPLHF.

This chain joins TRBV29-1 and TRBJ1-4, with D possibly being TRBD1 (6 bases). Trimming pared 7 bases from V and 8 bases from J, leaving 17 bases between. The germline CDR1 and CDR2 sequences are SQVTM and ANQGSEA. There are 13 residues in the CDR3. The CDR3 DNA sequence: TGCAGCGGCAGGGGTGCGGGAGGGGAAAAACTGTTTTTT. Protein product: CSGRGAGGEKLFF.

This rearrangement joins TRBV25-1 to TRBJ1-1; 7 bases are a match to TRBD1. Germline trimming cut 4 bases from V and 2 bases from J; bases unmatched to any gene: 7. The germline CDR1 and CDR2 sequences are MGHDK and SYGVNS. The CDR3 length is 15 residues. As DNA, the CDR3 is TGTGCCAGCAGTGCCCTGGACAGGCTTAACACTGAAGCTTTCTTT. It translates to CASSALDRLNTEAFF.

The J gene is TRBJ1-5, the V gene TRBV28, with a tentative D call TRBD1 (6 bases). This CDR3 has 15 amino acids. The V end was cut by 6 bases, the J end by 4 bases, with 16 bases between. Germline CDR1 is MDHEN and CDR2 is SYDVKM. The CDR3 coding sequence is TGTGCCAGCAGCATGGGGGGCCAAAGAAATCAGCCCCAGCATTTT. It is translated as CASSMGGQRNQPQHF.

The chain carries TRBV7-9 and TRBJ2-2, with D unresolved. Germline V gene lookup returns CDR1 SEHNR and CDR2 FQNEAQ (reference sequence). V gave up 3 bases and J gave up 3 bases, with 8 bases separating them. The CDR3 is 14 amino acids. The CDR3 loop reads CASSLGWDTGELFF. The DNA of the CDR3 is TGTGCCAGCAGCTTGGGATGGGACACCGGGGAGCTGTTTTTT.

CDR3 DNA: TGTGCCAGCAGCCCGGGGGGACGCGGGTCAGATACGCAGTATTTT. Translating gives CASSPGGRGSDTQYF. The chain couples TRBV5-4 to TRBJ2-3; 7 nucleotides align to TRBD2. Germline V gives CDR1 SGHNT, CDR2 YYREEE (reference sequence). Losses at the gene ends were 4 bases for V and 4 bases for J; bases not matched to a gene: 9. CDR3 size: 15 residues.

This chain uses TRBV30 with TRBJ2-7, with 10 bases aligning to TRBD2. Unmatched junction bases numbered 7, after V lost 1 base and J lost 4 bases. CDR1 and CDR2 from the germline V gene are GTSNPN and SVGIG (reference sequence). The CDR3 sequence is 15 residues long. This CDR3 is CAWSGSSGSRYEQYF. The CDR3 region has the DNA TGTGCCTGGAGTGGATCTAGCGGGAGTAGGTACGAGCAGTACTTC.

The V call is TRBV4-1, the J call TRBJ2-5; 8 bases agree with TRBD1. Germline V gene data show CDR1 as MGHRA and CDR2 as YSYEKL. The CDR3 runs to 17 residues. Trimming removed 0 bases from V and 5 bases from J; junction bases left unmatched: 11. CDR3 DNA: TGCGCCAGCAGCCAAGATCTTCAGGGGGCATCGCGGGAGACCCAGTACTTC. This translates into CASSQDLQGASRETQYF.

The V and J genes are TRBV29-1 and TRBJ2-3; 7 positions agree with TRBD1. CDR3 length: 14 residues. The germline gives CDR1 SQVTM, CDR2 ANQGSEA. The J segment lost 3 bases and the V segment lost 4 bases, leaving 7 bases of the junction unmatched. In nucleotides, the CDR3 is TGCAGCGTTGTTGAAGGGGGCGCGACAGATACGCAGTATTTT. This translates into CSVVEGGATDTQYF.

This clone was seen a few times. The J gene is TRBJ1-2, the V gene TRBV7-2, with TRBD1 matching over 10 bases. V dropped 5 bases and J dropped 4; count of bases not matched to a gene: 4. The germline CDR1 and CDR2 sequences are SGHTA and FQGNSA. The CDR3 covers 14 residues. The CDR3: CASSHRTGGYGYTF. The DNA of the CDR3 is TGTGCCAGCAGCCACAGGACAGGGGGCTATGGCTACACCTTC.

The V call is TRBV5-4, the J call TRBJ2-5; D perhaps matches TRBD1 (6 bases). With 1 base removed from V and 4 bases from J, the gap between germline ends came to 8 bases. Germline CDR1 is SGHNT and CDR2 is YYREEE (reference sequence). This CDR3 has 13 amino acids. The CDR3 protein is CASSLNRVETQYF. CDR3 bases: TGTGCCAGCAGCTTGAACAGGGTAGAGACCCAGTACTTC. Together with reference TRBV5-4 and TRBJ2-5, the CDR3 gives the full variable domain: ETGVTQSPTHLIKTRGQQVTLRCSSQSGHNTVSWYQQALGQGPQFIFQYYREEENGRGNFPPRFSGLQFPNYSSELNVNALELDDSALYLCASSLNRVETQYFGPGTRLLVL.

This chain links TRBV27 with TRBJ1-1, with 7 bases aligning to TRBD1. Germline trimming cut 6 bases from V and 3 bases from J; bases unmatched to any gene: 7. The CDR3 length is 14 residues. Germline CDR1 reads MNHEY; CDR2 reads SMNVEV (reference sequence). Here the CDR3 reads CASRRTGRDTEAFF. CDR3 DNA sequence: TGTGCCAGCAGACGGACAGGAAGAGACACTGAAGCTTTCTTT.

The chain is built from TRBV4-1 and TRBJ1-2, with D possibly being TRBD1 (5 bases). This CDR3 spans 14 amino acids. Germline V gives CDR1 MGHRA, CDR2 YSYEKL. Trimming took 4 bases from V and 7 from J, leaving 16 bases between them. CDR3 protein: CASSPGALRAGYTF. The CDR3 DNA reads TGCGCCAGCAGCCCCGGGGCTTTAAGAGCTGGCTACACCTTC.

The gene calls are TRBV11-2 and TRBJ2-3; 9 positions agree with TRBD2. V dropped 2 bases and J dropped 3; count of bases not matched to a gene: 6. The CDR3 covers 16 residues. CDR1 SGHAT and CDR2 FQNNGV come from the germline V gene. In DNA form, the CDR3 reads TGTGCCAGCAGCTTACTAGCTAGCGGGAAGACAGATACGCAGTATTTT. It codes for CASSLLASGKTDTQYF.